This T cell receptor (beta chain) derives from a study of T cell responses to AZD1222 COVID-19 vaccine. TCRdb's table, derived via immunoSEQ multiplex PCR, lists solely in-frame clones and lacks some. Among 150,000 to 190,000 clones, 90% were seen once, and the ten largest hold 1.5%. The V gene lost 4 bases and the J gene lost 1 base, with 10 bases spanning the gap. Germline CDR1 LGHDT, CDR2 YNNKEL (reference sequence). CDR3 length: 14 residues. The material sequenced was peripheral blood, taken 28 days after the second AZD1222 dose. The chain uses TRBV3-1 (or the pseudogene TRBV3-2) and TRBJ1-1; D unresolved. This TCR was sampled from an adult who received the AZD1222 COVID-19 vaccine. The CDR3 spells CASSPIWGNTEAFF. CDR3 nucleotide sequence: TGTGCCAGCAGCCCGATTTGGGGGAACACTGAAGCTTTCTTT.